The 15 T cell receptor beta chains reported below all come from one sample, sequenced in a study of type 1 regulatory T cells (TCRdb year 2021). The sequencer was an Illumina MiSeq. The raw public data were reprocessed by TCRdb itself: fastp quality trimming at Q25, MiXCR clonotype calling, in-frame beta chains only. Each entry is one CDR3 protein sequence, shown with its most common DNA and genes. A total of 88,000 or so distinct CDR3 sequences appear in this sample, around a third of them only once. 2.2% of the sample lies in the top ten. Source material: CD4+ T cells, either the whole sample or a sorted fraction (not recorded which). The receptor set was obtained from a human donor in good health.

The CDR3 DNA reads TGTGCCAGCAGCTACCAGGGGCGAGGCACAGATACGCAGTATTTT. It specifies CASSYQGRGTDTQYF. This rearrangement joins TRBV6-2 or TRBV6-3 to TRBJ2-3, with D possibly being TRBD1 (6 bases). V was cut by 6 bases and J by 1 base, with 14 bases left in between. The germline V gene has CDR1 MNHEY and CDR2 SVGEGT. This CDR3 spans 15 amino acids.

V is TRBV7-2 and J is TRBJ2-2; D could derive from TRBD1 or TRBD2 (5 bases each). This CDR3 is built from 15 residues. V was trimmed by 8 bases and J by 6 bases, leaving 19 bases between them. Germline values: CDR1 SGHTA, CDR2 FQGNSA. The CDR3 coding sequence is TGTGCCAGCGGACACCGGGACCGCGGTTCCGGGGAGCTGTTTTTT. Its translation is CASGHRDRGSGELFF.

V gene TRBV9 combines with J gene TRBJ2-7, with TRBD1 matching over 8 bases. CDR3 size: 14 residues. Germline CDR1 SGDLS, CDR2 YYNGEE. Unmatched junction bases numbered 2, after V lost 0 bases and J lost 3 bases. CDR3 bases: TGTGCCAGCAGCGTAGGACAGGGGTTCTACGAGCAGTACTTC. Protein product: CASSVGQGFYEQYF.

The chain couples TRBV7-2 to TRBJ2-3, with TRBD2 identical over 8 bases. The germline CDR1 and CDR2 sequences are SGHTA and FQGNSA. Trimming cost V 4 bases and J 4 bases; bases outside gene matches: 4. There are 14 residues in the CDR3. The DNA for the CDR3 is TGTGCCAGCAGCTCTCGGACTAGCTCAGATACGCAGTATTTT. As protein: CASSSRTSSDTQYF.

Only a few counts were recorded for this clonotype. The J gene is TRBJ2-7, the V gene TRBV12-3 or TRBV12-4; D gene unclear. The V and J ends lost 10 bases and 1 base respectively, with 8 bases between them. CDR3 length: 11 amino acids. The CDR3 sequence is CANETSYEQYF. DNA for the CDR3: TGTGCCAACGAGACGTCCTACGAGCAGTACTTC.

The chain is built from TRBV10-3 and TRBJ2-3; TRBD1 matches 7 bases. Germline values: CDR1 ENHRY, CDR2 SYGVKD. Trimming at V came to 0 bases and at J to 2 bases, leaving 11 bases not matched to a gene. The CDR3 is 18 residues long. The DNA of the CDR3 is TGTGCCATCAGTGAGTCAAGGTGGGGACAGACGTTCACAGATACGCAGTATTTT. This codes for CAISESRWGQTFTDTQYF.

The CDR3 is CASSPRGVGYGYTF. CDR3 DNA: TGTGCCAGTAGTCCGAGGGGAGTTGGCTATGGCTACACCTTC. This chain joins TRBV19 and TRBJ1-2, with D perhaps matching TRBD1 (5 bases). The V gene lost 5 bases and the J gene lost 4 bases, with 14 bases spanning the gap. Germline V gene sequence: CDR1 LNHDA, CDR2 SQIVND (reference sequence). The CDR3 runs to 14 residues.

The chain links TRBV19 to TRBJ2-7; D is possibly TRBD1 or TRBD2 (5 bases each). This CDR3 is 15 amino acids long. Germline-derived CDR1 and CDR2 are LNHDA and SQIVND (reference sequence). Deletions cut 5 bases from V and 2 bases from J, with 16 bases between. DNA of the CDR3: TGTGCCAGTAGTCCTTCCGAGGGGCGCACCTACGAGCAGTACTTC. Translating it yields CASSPSEGRTYEQYF.

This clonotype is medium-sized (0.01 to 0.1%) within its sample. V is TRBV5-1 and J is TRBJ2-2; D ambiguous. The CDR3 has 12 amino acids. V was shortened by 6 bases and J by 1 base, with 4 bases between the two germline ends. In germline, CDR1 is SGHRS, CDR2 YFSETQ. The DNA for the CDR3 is TGCGCCAGCAACGAGAACACCGGGGAGCTGTTTTTT. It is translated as CASNENTGELFF.

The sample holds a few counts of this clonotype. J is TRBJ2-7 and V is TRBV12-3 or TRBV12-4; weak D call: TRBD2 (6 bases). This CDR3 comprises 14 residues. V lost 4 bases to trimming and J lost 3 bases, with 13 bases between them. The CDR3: CASSSSRGIYEQYF. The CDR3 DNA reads TGTGCCAGCAGTTCAAGCCGCGGGATCTACGAGCAGTACTTC.

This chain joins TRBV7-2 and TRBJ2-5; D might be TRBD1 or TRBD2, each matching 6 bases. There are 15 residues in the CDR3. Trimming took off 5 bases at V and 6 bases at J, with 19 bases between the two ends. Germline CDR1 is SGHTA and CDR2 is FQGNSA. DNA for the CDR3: TGTGCCAGCAGCCGTCGGACCTTAGGGGGGAAGACCCAGTACTTC. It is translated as CASSRRTLGGKTQYF.

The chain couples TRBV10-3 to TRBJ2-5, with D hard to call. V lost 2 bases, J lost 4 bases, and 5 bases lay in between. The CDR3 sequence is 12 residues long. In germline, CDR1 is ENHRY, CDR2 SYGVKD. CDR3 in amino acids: CAISETVETQYF. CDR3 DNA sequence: TGTGCCATCAGTGAGACAGTAGAGACCCAGTACTTC.

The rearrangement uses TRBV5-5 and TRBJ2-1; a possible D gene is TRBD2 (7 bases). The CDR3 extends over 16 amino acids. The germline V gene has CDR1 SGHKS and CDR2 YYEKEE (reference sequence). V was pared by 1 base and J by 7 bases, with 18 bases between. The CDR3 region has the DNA TGTGCCAGCAGCTTGAGGGGGGGTTGGGGCTCGAATGAGCAGTTCTTC. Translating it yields CASSLRGGWGSNEQFF.

CDR3 sequence (DNA): TGTGCCAGCAGTTTCCGTAGCGGGAGTTTCGGGGAGCTGTTTTTT. It yields the protein CASSFRSGSFGELFF. This chain links TRBV12-3 or TRBV12-4 with TRBJ2-2, with 9 bases identical to TRBD2. The CDR3 is made up of 15 amino acids. V gave up 3 bases and J gave up 7 bases; unmatched junction bases: 6.

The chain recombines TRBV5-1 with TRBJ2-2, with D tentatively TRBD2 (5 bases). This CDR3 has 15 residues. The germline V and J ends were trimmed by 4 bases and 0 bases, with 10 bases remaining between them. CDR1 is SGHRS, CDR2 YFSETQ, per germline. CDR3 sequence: CASSPNGANTGELFF. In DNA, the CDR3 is TGCGCCAGCAGCCCAAACGGGGCGAACACCGGGGAGCTGTTTTTT. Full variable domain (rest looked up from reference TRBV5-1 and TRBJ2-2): KAGVTQTPRYLIKTRGQQVTLSCSPISGHRSVSWYQQTPGQGLQFLFEYFSETQRNKGNFPGRFSGRQFSNSRSEMNVSTLELGDSALYLCASSPNGANTGELFFGEGSRLTVL.